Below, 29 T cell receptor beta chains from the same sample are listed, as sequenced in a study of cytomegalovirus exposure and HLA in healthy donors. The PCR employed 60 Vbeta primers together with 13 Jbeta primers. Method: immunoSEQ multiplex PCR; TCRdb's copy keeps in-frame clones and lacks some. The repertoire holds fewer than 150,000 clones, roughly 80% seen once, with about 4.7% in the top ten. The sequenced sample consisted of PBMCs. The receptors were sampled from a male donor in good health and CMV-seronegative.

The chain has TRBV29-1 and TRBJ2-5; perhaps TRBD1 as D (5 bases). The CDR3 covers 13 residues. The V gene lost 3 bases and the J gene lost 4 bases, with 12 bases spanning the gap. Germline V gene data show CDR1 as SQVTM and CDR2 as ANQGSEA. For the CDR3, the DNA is TGCAGCGTTGAGGGCAGGGTTAGAGAGACCCAGTACTTC. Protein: CSVEGRVRETQYF.

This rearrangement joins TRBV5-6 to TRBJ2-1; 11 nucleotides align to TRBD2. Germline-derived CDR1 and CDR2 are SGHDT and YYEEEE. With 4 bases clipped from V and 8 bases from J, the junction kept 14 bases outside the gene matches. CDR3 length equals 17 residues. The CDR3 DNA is TGTGCCAGCAGCCCCGGATTAGCGGGGGGGCGAGTCTATGAGCAGTTCTTC. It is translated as CASSPGLAGGRVYEQFF. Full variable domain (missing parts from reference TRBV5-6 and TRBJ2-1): DAGVTQSPTHLIKTRGQQVTLRCSPKSGHDTVSWYQQALGQGPQFIFQYYEEEERQRGNFPDRFSGHQFPNYSSELNVNALLLGDSALYLCASSPGLAGGRVYEQFFGPGTRLTVL.

The CDR3 spells CASSYAGTGELFF. The CDR3 coding sequence is TGTGCCAGCAGTTACGCGGGCACCGGGGAGCTGTTTTTT. The gene calls are TRBV6-5 and TRBJ2-2, with D possibly being TRBD2 (5 bases). Germline V gene lookup returns CDR1 MNHEY and CDR2 SVGAGI. The CDR3 sequence is 13 residues long. V lost 2 bases and J 4 bases, leaving 5 bases between the germline ends.

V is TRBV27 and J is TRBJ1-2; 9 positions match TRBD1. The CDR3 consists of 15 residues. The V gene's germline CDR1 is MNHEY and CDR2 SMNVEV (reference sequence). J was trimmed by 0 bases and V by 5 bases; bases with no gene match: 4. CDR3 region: CASSPRTGANYGYTF. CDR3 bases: TGTGCCAGCAGTCCCCGGACAGGGGCTAACTATGGCTACACCTTC.

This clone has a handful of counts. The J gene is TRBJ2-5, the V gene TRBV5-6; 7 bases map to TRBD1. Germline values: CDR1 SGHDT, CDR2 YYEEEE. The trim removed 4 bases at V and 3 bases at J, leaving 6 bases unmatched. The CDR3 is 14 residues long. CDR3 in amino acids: CASSTLDRKETQYF. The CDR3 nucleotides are TGTGCCAGCAGCACTTTGGACAGGAAAGAGACCCAGTACTTC.

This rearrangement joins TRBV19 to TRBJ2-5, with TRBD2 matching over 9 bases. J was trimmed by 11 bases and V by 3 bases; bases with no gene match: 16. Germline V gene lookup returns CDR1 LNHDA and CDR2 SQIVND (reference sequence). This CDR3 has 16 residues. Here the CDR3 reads CASSIYSPGGGAAQYF. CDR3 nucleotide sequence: TGTGCCAGTAGTATTTACTCTCCTGGCGGGGGGGCTGCACAGTACTTC.

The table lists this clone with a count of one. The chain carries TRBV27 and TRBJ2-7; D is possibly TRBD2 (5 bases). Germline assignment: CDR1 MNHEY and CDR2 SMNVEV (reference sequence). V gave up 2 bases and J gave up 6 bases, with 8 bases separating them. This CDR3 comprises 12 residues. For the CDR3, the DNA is TGTGCCAGCAGTTTAGGAGGAGGCGAGCAGTACTTC. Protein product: CASSLGGGEQYF.

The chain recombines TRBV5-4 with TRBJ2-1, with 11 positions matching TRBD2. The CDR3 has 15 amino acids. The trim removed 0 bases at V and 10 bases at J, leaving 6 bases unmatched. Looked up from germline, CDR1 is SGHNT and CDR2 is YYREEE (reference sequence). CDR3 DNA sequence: TGTGCCAGCAGCTTGGGTAGCGGGGGGGCTGAAGAGCAGTTCTTC. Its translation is CASSLGSGGAEEQFF.

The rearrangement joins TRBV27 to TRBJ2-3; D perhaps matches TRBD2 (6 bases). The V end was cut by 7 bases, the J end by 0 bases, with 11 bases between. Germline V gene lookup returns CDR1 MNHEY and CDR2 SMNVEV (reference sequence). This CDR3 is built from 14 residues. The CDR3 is CASTLGGSTDTQYF. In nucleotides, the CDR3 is TGTGCCAGCACCCTGGGGGGTAGCACAGATACGCAGTATTTT.

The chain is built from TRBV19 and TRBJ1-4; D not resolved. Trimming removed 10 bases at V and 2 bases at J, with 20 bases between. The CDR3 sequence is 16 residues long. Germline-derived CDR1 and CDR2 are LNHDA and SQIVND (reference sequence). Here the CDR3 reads CATSLRRAGTNEKLFF. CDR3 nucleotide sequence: TGTGCCACCTCCTTAAGGCGGGCCGGCACTAATGAAAAACTGTTTTTT.

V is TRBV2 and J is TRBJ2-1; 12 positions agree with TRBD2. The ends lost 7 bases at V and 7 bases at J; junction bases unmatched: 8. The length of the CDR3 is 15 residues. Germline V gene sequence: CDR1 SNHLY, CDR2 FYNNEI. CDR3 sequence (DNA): TGTGCCAGCACTAAGACTAGCGGGGGTGCTAATGAGCAGTTCTTC. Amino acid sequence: CASTKTSGGANEQFF.

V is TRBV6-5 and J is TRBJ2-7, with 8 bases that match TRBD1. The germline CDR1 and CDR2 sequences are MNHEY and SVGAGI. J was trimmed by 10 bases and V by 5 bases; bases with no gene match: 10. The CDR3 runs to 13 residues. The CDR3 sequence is CASSHGQGSLQYF. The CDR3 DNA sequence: TGTGCCAGCAGTCACGGACAGGGTTCCCTCCAGTACTTC.

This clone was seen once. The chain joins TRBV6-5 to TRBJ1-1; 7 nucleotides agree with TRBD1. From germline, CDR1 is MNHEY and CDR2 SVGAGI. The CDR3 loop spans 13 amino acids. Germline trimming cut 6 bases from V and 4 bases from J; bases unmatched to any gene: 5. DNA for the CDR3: TGTGCCAGCAGATTCCCAGGGGGCACTGAAGCTTTCTTT. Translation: CASRFPGGTEAFF.

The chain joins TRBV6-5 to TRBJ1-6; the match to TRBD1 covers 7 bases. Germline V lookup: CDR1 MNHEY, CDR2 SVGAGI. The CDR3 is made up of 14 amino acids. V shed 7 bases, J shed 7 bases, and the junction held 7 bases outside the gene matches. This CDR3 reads CASNLQGMNSPLHF. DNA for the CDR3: TGTGCCAGCAATTTACAGGGGATGAATTCACCCCTCCACTTT.

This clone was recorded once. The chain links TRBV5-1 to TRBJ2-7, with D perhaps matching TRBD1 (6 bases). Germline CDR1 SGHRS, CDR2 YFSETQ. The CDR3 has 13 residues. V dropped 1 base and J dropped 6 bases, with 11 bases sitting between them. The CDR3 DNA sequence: TGCGCCAGCAGCTTGTACCCAGGGGTCGAGCAGTACTTC. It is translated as CASSLYPGVEQYF.

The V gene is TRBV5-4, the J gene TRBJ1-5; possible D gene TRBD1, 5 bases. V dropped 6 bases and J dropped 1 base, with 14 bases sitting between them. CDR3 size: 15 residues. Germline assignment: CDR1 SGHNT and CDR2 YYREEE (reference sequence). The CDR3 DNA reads TGTGCCAGCACCCCCTGGGGCCTGAGCAATCAGCCCCAGCATTTT. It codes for CASTPWGLSNQPQHF.

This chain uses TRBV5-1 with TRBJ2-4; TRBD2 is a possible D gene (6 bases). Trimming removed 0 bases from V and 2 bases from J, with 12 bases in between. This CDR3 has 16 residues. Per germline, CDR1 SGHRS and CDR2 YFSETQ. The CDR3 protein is CASSLGSGRPKNIQYF. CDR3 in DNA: TGCGCCAGCAGCTTGGGCTCAGGGAGGCCCAAAAACATTCAGTACTTC.

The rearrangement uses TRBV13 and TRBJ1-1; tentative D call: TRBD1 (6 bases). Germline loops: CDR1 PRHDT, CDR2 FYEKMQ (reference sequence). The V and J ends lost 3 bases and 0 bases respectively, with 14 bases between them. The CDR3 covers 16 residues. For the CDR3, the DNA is TGTGCCAGCAGCTTCGCTGGACAGAGGGTGAACACTGAAGCTTTCTTT. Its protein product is CASSFAGQRVNTEAFF.

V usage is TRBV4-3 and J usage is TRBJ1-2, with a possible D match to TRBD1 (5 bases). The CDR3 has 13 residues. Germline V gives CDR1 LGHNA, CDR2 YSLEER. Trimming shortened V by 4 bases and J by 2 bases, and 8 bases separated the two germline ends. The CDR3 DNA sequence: TGCGCCAGCAGCCGGGGCCTAAACTATGGCTACACCTTC. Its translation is CASSRGLNYGYTF.

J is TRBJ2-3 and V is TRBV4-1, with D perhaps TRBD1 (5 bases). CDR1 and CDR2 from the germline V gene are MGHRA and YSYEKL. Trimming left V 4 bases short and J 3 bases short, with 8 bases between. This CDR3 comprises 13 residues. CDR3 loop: CASSLDSTDTQYF. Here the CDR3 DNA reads TGCGCCAGCAGCCTTGACAGTACAGATACGCAGTATTTT.

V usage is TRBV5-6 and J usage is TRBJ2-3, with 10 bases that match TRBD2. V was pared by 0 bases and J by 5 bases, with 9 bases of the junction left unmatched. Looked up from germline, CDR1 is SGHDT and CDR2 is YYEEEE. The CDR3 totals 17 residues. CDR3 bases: TGTGCCAGCAGCTTGGCTTCTACTAGCGGGGCGGTAGATACGCAGTATTTT. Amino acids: CASSLASTSGAVDTQYF.

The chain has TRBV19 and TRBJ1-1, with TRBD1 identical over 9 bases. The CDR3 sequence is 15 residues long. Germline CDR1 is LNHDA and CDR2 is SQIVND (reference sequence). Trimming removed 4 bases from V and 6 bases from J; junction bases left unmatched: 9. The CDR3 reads CASSTGQGRGSEAFF. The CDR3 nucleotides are TGTGCCAGTAGTACCGGACAGGGGAGGGGCTCTGAAGCTTTCTTT. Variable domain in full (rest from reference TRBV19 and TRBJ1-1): DGGITQSPKYLFRKEGQNVTLSCEQNLNHDAMYWYRQDPGQGLRLIYYSQIVNDFQKGDIAEGYSVSREKKESFPLTVTSAQKNPTAFYLCASSTGQGRGSEAFFGQGTRLTVV.

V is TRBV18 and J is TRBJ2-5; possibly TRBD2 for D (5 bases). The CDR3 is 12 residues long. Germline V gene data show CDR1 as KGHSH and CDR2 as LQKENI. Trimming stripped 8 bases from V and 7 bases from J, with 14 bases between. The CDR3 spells CASHSGGPTQYF. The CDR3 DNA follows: TGTGCCAGCCACTCCGGCGGGCCGACCCAGTACTTC.

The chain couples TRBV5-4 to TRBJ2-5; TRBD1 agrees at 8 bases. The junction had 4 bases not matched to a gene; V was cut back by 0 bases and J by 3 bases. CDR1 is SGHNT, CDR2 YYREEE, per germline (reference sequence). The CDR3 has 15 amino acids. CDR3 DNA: TGTGCCAGCAGCTTGGGGTTACAGGGGGAAGAGACCCAGTACTTC. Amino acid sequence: CASSLGLQGEETQYF.

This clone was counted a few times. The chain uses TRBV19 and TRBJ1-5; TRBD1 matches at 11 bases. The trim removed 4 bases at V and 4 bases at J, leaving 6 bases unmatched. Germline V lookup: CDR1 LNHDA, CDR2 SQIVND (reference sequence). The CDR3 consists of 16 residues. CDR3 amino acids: CASSTGGQGGNQPQHF. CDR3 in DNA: TGTGCCAGTAGTACGGGGGGACAGGGGGGAAATCAGCCCCAGCATTTT.

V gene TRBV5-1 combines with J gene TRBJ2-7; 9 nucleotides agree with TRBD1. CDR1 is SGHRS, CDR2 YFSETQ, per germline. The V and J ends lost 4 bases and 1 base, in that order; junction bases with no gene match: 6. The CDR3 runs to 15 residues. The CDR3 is CASSQGTGSSYEQYF. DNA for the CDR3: TGCGCCAGCAGCCAAGGGACAGGGAGTTCCTACGAGCAGTACTTC. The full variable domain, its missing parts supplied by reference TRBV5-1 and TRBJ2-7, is KAGVTQTPRYLIKTRGQQVTLSCSPISGHRSVSWYQQTPGQGLQFLFEYFSETQRNKGNFPGRFSGRQFSNSRSEMNVSTLELGDSALYLCASSQGTGSSYEQYFGPGTRLTVT.

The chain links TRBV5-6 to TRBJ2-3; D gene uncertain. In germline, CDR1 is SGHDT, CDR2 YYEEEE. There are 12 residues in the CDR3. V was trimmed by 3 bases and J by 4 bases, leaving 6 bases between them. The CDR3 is CASSYTSDTQYF. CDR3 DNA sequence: TGTGCCAGCAGCTACACCTCAGATACGCAGTATTTT.

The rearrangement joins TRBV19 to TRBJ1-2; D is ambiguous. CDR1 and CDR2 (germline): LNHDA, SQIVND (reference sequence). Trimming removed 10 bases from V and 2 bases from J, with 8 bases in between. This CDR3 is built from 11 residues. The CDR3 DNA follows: TGTGCCACCAGGTCCAACTATGGCTACACCTTC. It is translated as CATRSNYGYTF.

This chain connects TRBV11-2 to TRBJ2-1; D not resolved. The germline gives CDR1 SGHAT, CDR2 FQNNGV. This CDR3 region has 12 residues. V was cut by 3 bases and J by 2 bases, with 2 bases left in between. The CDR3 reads CASSFTYNEQFF. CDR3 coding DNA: TGTGCCAGCAGCTTTACCTACAATGAGCAGTTCTTC.